These 9 T cell receptor beta chains were all obtained from the same sample, sequenced in a study of OX40 agonist ivuxolimab in advanced cancers. The protocol used for the library was the immunoSEQ multiplex PCR assay. Drawn from immuneACCESS, this table holds only the in-frame rearrangements with V and J called that TCRdb kept. Clones are partly lost; checked studies trace under half to an unresolved V gene and leave the rest unexplained. In all, the sample holds about 47,000 clones, and around 88% of those were seen once. The biggest ten clones account for 13% to 15% of the sample. The sequences come from CD4+ or CD8+ T cells sorted from blood, collected in a trial of the OX40 agonist ivuxolimab. The source is an adult with an advanced solid tumor such as melanoma, head and neck, liver or kidney cancer.

The chain employs TRBV5-6 and TRBJ2-2; D unclear. Looked up from germline, CDR1 is SGHDT and CDR2 is YYEEEE. V was cut by 5 bases and J by 7 bases, with 6 bases left in between. The CDR3 length is 11 residues. The CDR3 nucleotides read TGTGCCAGCAGTGTGTTCGGGGAGCTGTTTTTT. It is translated as CASSVFGELFF. Drawing the rest from reference TRBV5-6 and TRBJ2-2, the complete variable domain is DAGVTQSPTHLIKTRGQQVTLRCSPKSGHDTVSWYQQALGQGPQFIFQYYEEEERQRGNFPDRFSGHQFPNYSSELNVNALLLGDSALYLCASSVFGELFFGEGSRLTVL.

This chain uses TRBV2 with TRBJ1-1; weak D call: TRBD1 (5 bases). The germline V gene has CDR1 SNHLY and CDR2 FYNNEI. The CDR3 covers 13 residues. The germline V and J ends were trimmed by 8 bases and 3 bases, with 13 bases remaining between them. CDR3 sequence: CASGHADYTEAFF. The CDR3, as DNA: TGTGCCAGCGGACACGCAGATTACACTGAAGCTTTCTTT.

This sequence joins TRBV4-2 and TRBJ2-7; D remains unclear. In germline, CDR1 is LGHNA, CDR2 YNFKEQ. CDR3 size: 16 residues. V was pared by 0 bases and J by 0 bases, with 12 bases between. CDR3 sequence reads: CASSQDIGKSSYEQYF. In DNA form, the CDR3 reads TGTGCCAGCAGCCAAGACATTGGTAAGAGCTCCTACGAGCAGTACTTC.

This chain uses TRBV11-2 with TRBJ1-6; 7 bases are shared with TRBD1. After removal of 5 bases from V and 8 bases from J, the junction contained 9 bases not matched to a gene. CDR3 length equals 15 residues. The germline gives CDR1 SGHAT, CDR2 FQNNGV. CDR3 sequence: CASSDQTGPYSPLHF. The CDR3 DNA is TGTGCCAGCAGCGATCAGACAGGGCCGTATTCACCCCTCCACTTT.

V and J are TRBV27 and TRBJ2-3; the D gene is possibly TRBD1 (6 bases). V gave up 4 bases and J gave up 1 base, with 9 bases separating them. Germline V gives CDR1 MNHEY, CDR2 SMNVEV (reference sequence). The length of the CDR3 is 14 residues. CDR3 protein: CASSSQGGTDTQYF. CDR3 in DNA: TGTGCCAGCAGTTCACAGGGAGGCACAGATACGCAGTATTTT.

This clone was detected only a few times. The chain is built from TRBV4-2 and TRBJ1-5, with D hard to call. Trimming pared 0 bases from V and 0 bases from J, leaving 9 bases between. The CDR3 consists of 16 residues. Germline lookup yields CDR1 LGHNA and CDR2 YNFKEQ. The CDR3: CASSQDHTRSNQPQHF. CDR3 DNA sequence: TGTGCCAGCAGCCAAGATCATACTCGTAGCAATCAGCCCCAGCATTTT.

The CDR3 sequence: CASRPDRGGGNTEAFF. CDR3 bases: TGTGCCAGCCGTCCCGACAGGGGAGGGGGGAACACTGAAGCTTTCTTT. This chain joins TRBV28 and TRBJ1-1, with 8 bases that match TRBD1. Germline V gene lookup returns CDR1 MDHEN and CDR2 SYDVKM. Trimming at V came to 8 bases and at J to 1 base, leaving 12 bases not matched to a gene. The CDR3 spans 16 residues. The full variable domain, completed using reference TRBV28 and TRBJ1-1, is DVKVTQSSRYLVKRTGEKVFLECVQDMDHENMFWYRQDPGLGLRLIYFSYDVKMKEKGDIPEGYSVSREKKERFSLILESASTNQTSMYLCASRPDRGGGNTEAFFGQGTRLTVV.

V and J are TRBV10-3 and TRBJ2-7; TRBD2 agrees at 9 bases. Per germline, CDR1 ENHRY and CDR2 SYGVKD. The junction had 5 bases not matched to a gene; V was cut back by 2 bases and J by 3 bases. This CDR3 is built from 15 residues. In DNA, the CDR3 is TGTGCCATCAGTGAGGTAAATAGCGGGAGCTACGAGCAGTACTTC. Translated: CAISEVNSGSYEQYF.

The chain couples TRBV5-5 to TRBJ1-4; 7 nucleotides match TRBD1. Trimming cost V 2 bases and J 7 bases; bases outside gene matches: 2. CDR3 length: 13 residues. Germline V gives CDR1 SGHKS, CDR2 YYEKEE (reference sequence). The CDR3 reads CASSLQGSEKLFF. For the CDR3, the DNA is TGTGCCAGCAGCTTACAGGGGAGTGAAAAACTGTTTTTT.